These 28 T cell receptor beta chains came from one sample sequenced in a study of human versus mouse CDR3 diversity and MHC coevolution. TCRdb keeps only in-frame clones here, not all; method: immunoSEQ multiplex PCR. The table includes 86,000 or so clones, just over 90% detected once. What was sequenced was naive CD4+ T cells from blood. Subset specified: CD45RO-negative CD62L-positive naive CD4 T cells. These receptors were obtained from a person aged 25 to 69 in good health.

This chain joins TRBV7-9 and TRBJ1-2, with D possibly matching TRBD1 (5 bases). The CDR3 is made up of 14 amino acids. Germline CDR1 reads SEHNR; CDR2 reads FQNEAQ (reference sequence). Trimming left V 5 bases short and J 4 bases short, with 14 bases between. In DNA form, the CDR3 reads TGTGCCAGCAGCCTAAGTGCAGGGCCCTATGGCTACACCTTC. The encoded protein is CASSLSAGPYGYTF.

The chain uses TRBV2 and TRBJ1-6; maybe TRBD1 (6 bases). Looked up from germline, CDR1 is SNHLY and CDR2 is FYNNEI. The CDR3 contains 15 residues. Trimming took off 6 bases at V and 3 bases at J, with 12 bases between the two ends. CDR3 in amino acids: CASSIRGDYNSPLHF. Here the CDR3 DNA reads TGTGCCAGCAGCATCAGGGGAGACTATAATTCACCCCTCCACTTT.

V gene TRBV18 combines with J gene TRBJ1-6, with 10 bases identical to TRBD1. The germline V gene has CDR1 KGHSH and CDR2 LQKENI. CDR3 length: 16 amino acids. The V and J ends lost 6 bases and 10 bases, in that order; junction bases with no gene match: 12. DNA of the CDR3: TGTGCCAGCTCCCGGGCCGGGACAGGGGAACTGTCACCCCTCCACTTT. Amino acids: CASSRAGTGELSPLHF.

The CDR3: CASSRGLRETQYF. The CDR3 DNA is TGTGCCAGCAGCCGTGGGCTTAGGGAGACCCAGTACTTC. J is TRBJ2-5 and V is TRBV6-5, with D unresolved. Germline V lookup: CDR1 MNHEY, CDR2 SVGAGI. The ends were cut back, 6 bases at V and 5 bases at J, with 13 bases in the middle. The CDR3 extends over 13 amino acids.

The rearrangement uses TRBV6-7 and TRBJ2-7; 8 bases fit TRBD2. TRBV6-7 is known as an ORF, though its function is uncertain. V was pared by 6 bases and J by 4 bases, with 8 bases of the junction left unmatched. The CDR3 length is 14 residues. CDR3 bases: TGTGCCAGCAGCGACGGGGGGGCGGTATACGAGCAGTACTTC. This encodes CASSDGGAVYEQYF.

This chain links TRBV5-6 with TRBJ1-4, with 8 bases fitting TRBD1. CDR1 and CDR2 from the germline V gene are SGHDT and YYEEEE. The CDR3 length is 14 residues. V lost 4 bases and J lost 6; bases outside the gene matches: 5. The CDR3 protein is CASSRDRRDEKLFF. CDR3 sequence (DNA): TGTGCCAGCAGCCGGGACAGGAGGGATGAAAAACTGTTTTTT.

The chain uses TRBV5-1 and TRBJ1-2; 9 nucleotides line up with TRBD1. V trimming: 4 bases; J trimming: 3 bases; junction bases outside the gene matches: 4. Germline values: CDR1 SGHRS, CDR2 YFSETQ. CDR3 size: 14 residues. As DNA, the CDR3 is TGCGCCAGCAGCGGGGGACAGGGAGACTATGGCTACACCTTC. It yields the protein CASSGGQGDYGYTF.

J is TRBJ2-7 and V is TRBV2, with D maybe TRBD1 (6 bases). CDR3 length: 14 amino acids. V dropped 10 bases and J dropped 2 bases, with 18 bases sitting between them. The germline V gene encodes CDR1 SNHLY and CDR2 FYNNEI. CDR3 in amino acids: CATRARGHTYEQYF. DNA for the CDR3: TGTGCCACACGAGCCAGGGGTCACACCTACGAGCAGTACTTC.

This chain links TRBV29-1 with TRBJ2-1; TRBD1 matches at 7 bases. The CDR3 runs 14 residues. Germline V gene data show CDR1 as SQVTM and CDR2 as ANQGSEA. With V trimmed by 1 base and J by 1 base, 1 base remained unmatched. CDR3 nucleotides: TGCAGCGTTGAAGTGGGACAGTCCTACAATGAGCAGTTCTTC. Translation gives CSVEVGQSYNEQFF.

The rearrangement links TRBV2 to TRBJ2-2; TRBD2 matches at 12 bases. After removal of 6 bases from V and 2 bases from J, the junction contained 4 bases not matched to a gene. This CDR3 region has 16 residues. Germline V lookup: CDR1 SNHLY, CDR2 FYNNEI. CDR3 sequence: CASSRGLAGNTGELFF. The CDR3 DNA reads as TGTGCCAGCAGCCGCGGACTAGCGGGAAACACCGGGGAGCTGTTTTTT.

This clone was detected only once. The gene calls are TRBV12-5 and TRBJ1-5; tentative D call: TRBD1 (5 bases). The CDR3 spans 14 residues. V dropped 1 base and J dropped 4 bases, with 8 bases sitting between them. The germline V gene encodes CDR1 LGHNT and CDR2 FRNRAP. In DNA form, the CDR3 reads TGTGCTAGTGGTTTGGGCAGGGAAAATCAGCCCCAGCATTTT. Its protein product is CASGLGRENQPQHF.

The chain uses TRBV4-3 and TRBJ2-5; unclear D gene. V lost 1 base, J lost 4 bases, and 7 bases lay in between. Looked up from germline, CDR1 is LGHNA and CDR2 is YSLEER. This CDR3 has 13 amino acids. The CDR3 region is CASSQGPRETQYF. In DNA, the CDR3 is TGCGCCAGCAGCCAAGGCCCTAGAGAGACCCAGTACTTC.

This sequence joins TRBV2 and TRBJ1-2; TRBD1 matches at 7 bases. This CDR3 contains 13 residues. Per germline, CDR1 SNHLY and CDR2 FYNNEI. The junction had 5 bases not matched to a gene; V was cut back by 4 bases and J by 6 bases. The CDR3 DNA reads TGTGCCAGCAGTGCCCGGGACAGCCATGGCTACACCTTC. Translation gives CASSARDSHGYTF.

This clone was picked up one time. The V and J genes are TRBV7-2 and TRBJ1-4; D is ambiguous. The CDR3 totals 17 residues. Germline values: CDR1 SGHTA, CDR2 FQGNSA. The V end lost 2 bases, the J end lost 0 bases, and 13 bases lay between the germline ends. The CDR3 sequence: CASSLSPVRSTNEKLFF. DNA of the CDR3: TGTGCCAGCAGCTTAAGTCCCGTCAGGTCAACTAATGAAAAACTGTTTTTT.

This rearrangement joins TRBV2 to TRBJ2-7, with 9 bases fitting TRBD2. Unmatched junction bases numbered 8, after V lost 3 bases and J lost 2 bases. Germline V CDR1 and CDR2: SNHLY, FYNNEI. This CDR3 is built from 16 residues. The DNA of the CDR3 is TGTGCCAGCAGTGACTTTAGCGGGGGAAACCCCTACGAGCAGTACTTC. Translating gives CASSDFSGGNPYEQYF.

V gene TRBV6-1 combines with J gene TRBJ2-7; 9 bases are shared with TRBD1. Germline V lookup: CDR1 MNHNS, CDR2 SASEGT. CDR3 size: 15 residues. Trimming cost V 4 bases and J 4 bases; bases outside gene matches: 8. The CDR3 DNA follows: TGTGCCAGCAGTGCCCAACAGGGGGCGAGGTACGAGCAGTACTTC. Amino acids: CASSAQQGARYEQYF.

The CDR3 DNA is TGTGCCAGTAGTATATCGACTAGCGGGGGCACAGATACGCAGTATTTT. Its translation is CASSISTSGGTDTQYF. This chain links TRBV19 with TRBJ2-3; 11 bases map to TRBD2. There are 16 residues in the CDR3. CDR1 LNHDA and CDR2 SQIVND come from the germline V gene (reference sequence). With V trimmed by 2 bases and J by 1 base, 2 bases remained unmatched.

This clone is a singleton in its sample. The chain joins TRBV2 to TRBJ2-5; possibly TRBD1 for D (6 bases). The CDR3 totals 14 residues. Germline V CDR1 and CDR2: SNHLY, FYNNEI. The V end lost 4 bases, the J end lost 5 bases, and 14 bases lay between the germline ends. CDR3 nucleotides: TGTGCCAGCAGTGTTTCCAGGGGCGGGGAGACCCAGTACTTC. It encodes CASSVSRGGETQYF.

This chain uses TRBV28 with TRBJ2-1; a weak D match, TRBD2 (5 bases). The germline V gene has CDR1 MDHEN and CDR2 SYDVKM. V was clipped by 2 bases and J by 8 bases, with 13 bases between them. The CDR3 extends over 14 amino acids. The DNA of the CDR3 is TGTGCCAGCAGTTTAGACCCTAGCACCCATGAGCAGTTCTTC. It translates to CASSLDPSTHEQFF.

The chain links TRBV6-5 to TRBJ2-7; 7 bases line up with TRBD1. The CDR3 is made up of 13 amino acids. The J segment lost 2 bases and the V segment lost 6 bases, leaving 4 bases of the junction unmatched. Germline V gene sequence: CDR1 MNHEY, CDR2 SVGAGI. The CDR3 reads CASRGDRAYEQYF. The CDR3 coding sequence is TGTGCCAGCAGGGGAGACAGGGCCTACGAGCAGTACTTC.

The rearrangement links TRBV25-1 to TRBJ1-6; perhaps TRBD1 as D (6 bases). The CDR3 consists of 14 residues. V was cut by 8 bases and J by 4 bases, with 12 bases left in between. Germline CDR1 reads MGHDK; CDR2 reads SYGVNS. CDR3 sequence: CASHRGQYNSPLHF. As DNA, the CDR3 is TGTGCCAGCCACCGCGGACAGTATAATTCACCCCTCCACTTT. Filled out from reference TRBV25-1 and TRBJ1-6, the complete variable domain reads EADIYQTPRYLVIGTGKKITLECSQTMGHDKMYWYQQDPGMELHLIHYSYGVNSTEKGDLSSESTVSRIRTEHFPLTLESARPSHTSQYLCASHRGQYNSPLHFGNGTRLTVT.

J is TRBJ2-7 and V is TRBV5-1, with D possibly TRBD1 on 6 matching bases. The germline V gene encodes CDR1 SGHRS and CDR2 YFSETQ. V lost 1 base and J 2 bases, leaving 7 bases between the germline ends. This CDR3 has 13 amino acids. The DNA for the CDR3 is TGCGCCAGCAGCTTGACAGGGACCTACGAGCAGTACTTC. This encodes CASSLTGTYEQYF.

The rearrangement joins TRBV15 to TRBJ2-3; tentatively, D is TRBD2 (6 bases). Germline-derived CDR1 and CDR2 are LNHNV and YYDKDF (reference sequence). The CDR3 runs to 15 residues. The V end lost 1 base, the J end lost 2 bases, and 10 bases lay between the germline ends. Here the CDR3 DNA reads TGTGCCACCAGCAGAGTAACGGGAGTCACAGATACGCAGTATTTT. Its translation: CATSRVTGVTDTQYF.

The rearrangement uses TRBV19 and TRBJ1-2; TRBD1 aligns across 7 bases. Trimming took 3 bases from V and 6 from J; bases not matched to a gene: 7. This CDR3 contains 14 residues. Germline V gives CDR1 LNHDA, CDR2 SQIVND (reference sequence). CDR3 sequence: CASSIRAGGNGYTF. The CDR3 region has the DNA TGTGCCAGTAGTATTAGGGCAGGGGGAAATGGCTACACCTTC.

The genes are TRBV28 and TRBJ2-7, with D possibly matching TRBD1 (5 bases). Germline CDR1 and CDR2: MDHEN and SYDVKM. Trimming shortened V by 7 bases and J by 6 bases, and 16 bases separated the two germline ends. The CDR3 covers 13 residues. CDR3 protein: CASTSQGAVEQYF. Here the CDR3 DNA reads TGTGCCAGCACCTCACAAGGGGCGGTCGAGCAGTACTTC.

This clone appeared a single time. This chain joins TRBV10-3 and TRBJ1-1; weak D call: TRBD1 (6 bases). The CDR3 is made up of 13 amino acids. The V end was cut by 7 bases, the J end by 3 bases, with 12 bases between. The germline V gene has CDR1 ENHRY and CDR2 SYGVKD. The CDR3 DNA sequence: TGTGCCATCACCTCCGACAGGTACACTGAAGCTTTCTTT. Protein: CAITSDRYTEAFF.

In DNA, the CDR3 is TGTGCCAGCAGAAGACTATCGAACACTGAAGCTTTCTTT. Protein product: CASRRLSNTEAFF. The chain joins TRBV6-6 to TRBJ1-1; unclear D gene. Between the trimmed V and J ends, which lost 6 bases and 1 base, there was a span of 9 bases. The CDR3 extends over 13 amino acids. Germline V gene sequence: CDR1 MNHNY, CDR2 SVGAGI (reference sequence).

CDR3 sequence (DNA): TGCGCCAGCAGCAGACAACAGGGCCTGGGCGACGAGCAGTACTTC. Translating it yields CASSRQQGLGDEQYF. The chain is built from TRBV4-3 and TRBJ2-7, with D maybe TRBD1 (6 bases). This CDR3 region has 15 residues. Germline V gene lookup returns CDR1 LGHNA and CDR2 YSLEER. V dropped 5 bases and J dropped 5 bases, with 19 bases sitting between them.